This T cell receptor (beta chain) was retrieved from a study of cytomegalovirus exposure and HLA in healthy donors. For the study at large: The roughly 120 validation repertoires, a later analysis reported, used the same platform as the 666 first-cohort repertoires.

The germline V gene encodes CDR1 MNHEY and CDR2 SMNVEV (reference sequence). The CDR3 contains 12 residues. Trimming removed 6 bases from V and 5 bases from J, with 10 bases in between. A single count supports this clone. The target antigen is unknown. Findings and caveats of the study: The study flagged about 160 TCR beta chains as cytomegalovirus-associated. Cytomegalovirus status was reportedly diagnosed by the classifier with high specificity and sensitivity.

Clones were sequenced by immunoSEQ multiplex PCR, and TCRdb holds only the in-frame ones, with some missing. The table includes about 130,000 clones, almost 85% detected once. Sample: PBMCs. The chain links TRBV27 to TRBJ1-1; TRBD1 is a possible D gene (6 bases). This sequence originates from a man under 40 in good health and CMV-seropositive. The chain's CDR3 is CASSFTGTEAFF. The CDR3 nucleotides read TGTGCCAGCAGCTTTACAGGGACTGAAGCTTTCTTT.